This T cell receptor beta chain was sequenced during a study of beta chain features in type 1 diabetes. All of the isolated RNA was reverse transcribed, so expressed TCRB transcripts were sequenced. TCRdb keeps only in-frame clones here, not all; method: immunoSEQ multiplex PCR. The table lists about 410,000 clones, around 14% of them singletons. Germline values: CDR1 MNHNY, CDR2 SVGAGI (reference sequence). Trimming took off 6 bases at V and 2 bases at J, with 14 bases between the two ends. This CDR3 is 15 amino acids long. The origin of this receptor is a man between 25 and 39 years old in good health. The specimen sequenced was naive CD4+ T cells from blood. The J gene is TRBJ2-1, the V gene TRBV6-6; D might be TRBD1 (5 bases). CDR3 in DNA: TGTGCCAGCAGCCCGCCGACGGACACCTACAATGAGCAGTTCTTC. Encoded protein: CASSPPTDTYNEQFF.